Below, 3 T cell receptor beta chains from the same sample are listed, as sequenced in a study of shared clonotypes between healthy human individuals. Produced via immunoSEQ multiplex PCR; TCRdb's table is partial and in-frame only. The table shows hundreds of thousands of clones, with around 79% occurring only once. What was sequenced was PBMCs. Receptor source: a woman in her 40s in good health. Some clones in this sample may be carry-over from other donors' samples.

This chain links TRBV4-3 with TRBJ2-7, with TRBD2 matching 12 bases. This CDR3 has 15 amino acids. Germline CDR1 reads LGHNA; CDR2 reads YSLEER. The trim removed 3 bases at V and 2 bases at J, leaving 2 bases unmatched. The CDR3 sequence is CASSHLAGGTYEQYF. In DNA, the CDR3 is TGCGCCAGCAGCCATCTAGCGGGAGGGACCTACGAGCAGTACTTC.

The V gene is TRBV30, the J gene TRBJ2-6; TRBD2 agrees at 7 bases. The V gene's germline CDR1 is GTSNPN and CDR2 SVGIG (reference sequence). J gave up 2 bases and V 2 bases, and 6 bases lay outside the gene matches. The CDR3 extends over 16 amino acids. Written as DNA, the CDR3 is TGTGCCTGGAGTAACTCCCGGGGGGCTGGGGCCAACGTCCTGACTTTC. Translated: CAWSNSRGAGANVLTF.

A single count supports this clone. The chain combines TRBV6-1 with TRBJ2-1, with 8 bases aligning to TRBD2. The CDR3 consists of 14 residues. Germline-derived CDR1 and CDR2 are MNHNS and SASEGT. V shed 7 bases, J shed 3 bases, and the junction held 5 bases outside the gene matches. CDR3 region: CASTGTRSYNEQFF. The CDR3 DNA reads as TGTGCCAGCACCGGGACTAGGAGCTACAATGAGCAGTTCTTC.